The clone carrying this TCR beta chain has more than one count but fewer than ten. The source of the sample is a study of regulatory T cells in long-lasting Graves disease. The V gene end was trimmed by 8 bases and the J gene end by 3 bases; junction bases not matched to a gene: 8. This CDR3 contains 15 residues. Germline V CDR1 and CDR2: MDHEN, SYDVKM. Time point noted: newly diagnosed GD, antithyroid drugs for less than 3 months. RNA isolated from PBMCs was used to make the TCR library. As collected, the peripheral blood samples measured about 8.1 milliliters each and went into EDTA tubes. To make TCR beta libraries, researchers used iRepertoire HTBI primers and Arm-PCR of CDR3 regions. TCRdb reanalysed the multiplex PCR reads using MiXCR and keeps one entry per CDR3 protein. The table has 350,000 to 550,000 distinct CDR3 sequences, 16% seen once. The same data also went into a second study, on T cells in Graves' hyperthyroidism and ophthalmopathy. As that report states: TCR CDR3 regions were first amplified by RT-PCR with HTBI primers. In the blood, most expanded thyroid clonotypes above 0.001 appeared as well. Model-based prediction identified ophthalmopathy a median about 7 months prior to its onset.

The chain combines TRBV28 with TRBJ2-7; 12 bases map to TRBD2. The TCR comes from a woman aged 18-30 years with Graves disease. The input for sequencing was peripheral blood mononuclear cells (PBMCs), taken at new diagnosis, from a patient treated with antithyroid drugs. The CDR3, as DNA: TGTGCCAGCGGTTCCGGACTAGCGGGGCACTACGAGCAGTACTTC. Its protein product is CASGSGLAGHYEQYF.